This TCR beta chain was identified during a study of OX40 agonist ivuxolimab in advanced cancers. At the level of the study: Clinicians treated patients with ivuxolimab, an agonistic anti-OX40 (CD134) antibody. Prior anti-PD-1, anti-PD-L1 or anti-CTLA-4 therapy did not bar entry, and more than 35% had some.

A remark on this clone: The antigen is unknown.

The assay was immunoSEQ multiplex PCR, and TCRdb's table has in-frame clones only and misses some. The sample lists about 49,000 clones, about 85% occurring once. Regarding the study as a whole: A proportion of nonresponders additionally exhibited low normalized T-cell clonal expansion.

CDR3 length: 16 amino acids. Germline V gene data show CDR1 as SEHNR and CDR2 as FQNEAQ (reference sequence). V dropped 4 bases and J dropped 4; count of bases not matched to a gene: 11. The gene calls are TRBV7-9 and TRBJ2-7, with TRBD1 matching over 9 bases. The sequence derives from an adult with an advanced solid tumor such as melanoma, head and neck, liver or kidney cancer. Sequenced material: CD4+ or CD8+ T cells sorted from blood, taken in a trial of the OX40 agonist ivuxolimab. The DNA for the CDR3 is TGTGCCAGCAGCTCACCCGATGGGACAGGGATATACGAGCAGTACGTC. This translates into CASSSPDGTGIYEQYV.